This section outlines one T cell receptor (beta chain) sequence together with its context. Antigen: not known. An end of the junction differs from the germline gene, which may be a read error. These data are taken from a study of molecular identifiers for immune sequencing clone quantification. Study-level points and caveats: Clones that exceeded 20 RNA copies held over 99% of effector molecules, yet under 1% in naive cells.

The authors built bulk TCR libraries by previously described methods with listed TCR primers. MiXCR, applied by TCRdb to the PCR reads, yields one record per CDR3 protein. The sample has more than 550,000 distinct CDR3 sequences; 25% are singletons. Germline CDR1 reads SGHAT; CDR2 reads FQNNGV. The CDR3 is 12 amino acids. Sequencing used naive CD8+ T cells from blood, with Jurkat cell RNA spiked in. Subset here: FACS-sorted CD8+CD4-CCR7+CD45RA+ naive T cells. This receptor was obtained from a human donor in good health. Some libraries in this study had Jurkat cell RNA spiked in. The chain carries TRBV11-2 and TRBJ1-2, with TRBD1 as a possible D gene (6 bases). CDR3 in DNA: TGTGCCAGCAGCTCGACAGGCTATGGCTACGCCTTC. Amino acid sequence: CASSSTGYGYAF.